This T cell receptor (beta chain) was captured by sequencing in a study of OX40 agonist ivuxolimab in advanced cancers. About the study as a whole: Ivuxolimab was a fully human IgG2 agonistic monoclonal antibody targeting the costimulatory receptor OX40 (CD134). Intravenous ivuxolimab was administered to patients every 2 weeks at six dose levels: 0.01, 0.1, 0.3, 1.5, 3 and 10 mg/kg. Of the roughly 52 dose-escalation patients, hepatocellular carcinoma was present in around 20, melanoma in approximately 15, renal cell carcinoma in 9 and head and neck cancer in 9. The dose-escalation cohort was roughly 87% male with a mean age of approximately 60 years, ranging from about 23 to 85. Prior anti-PD-1, anti-PD-L1 or anti-CTLA-4 therapy was permitted, and approximately 42% of dose-escalation patients had received checkpoint inhibitors. Partial responses occurred in three dose-escalation patients: two with cutaneous melanoma and one with hepatocellular carcinoma. Peripheral TCRbeta sequencing was intended to test whether TCR sequence diversity was altered and clonal T-cell expansion was caused by ivuxolimab. The monotherapy dose-escalation portion (N ≈ 55 patients) of the phase I ivuxolimab trial is reported in the paper. Paper-wide results and their limitations: Low levels of normalized T-cell clonal expansion were also seen in some patients who did not respond. After ivuxolimab, more expanded clones were found on average in CD8+ T cells than in CD4+ T cells. Clonal expansion of both CD4+ and CD8+ blood T cells was observed from baseline to week 6 at doses 0.1 to 3.0 mg/kg. In the 0.1-3.0 mg/kg groups, partial responders were among the patients with the lowest normalized peripheral clonal expansion, particularly in CD8+ T cells. Which antigens the clonally expanded peripheral T cells were specific for was not determined.

For sequencing of the TCRbeta CDR3 region, genomic DNA was extracted from the sorted cells. TCRbeta CDR3 regions were sequenced using the immunoSEQ Assay. This is the immuneACCESS table as TCRdb keeps it, with only in-frame sequences that have V and J called. A part of the clones is gone; compared with another copy, unresolved V genes explain less than half, and the rest is unexplained. The sample table lists about 76,000 clones, more than 75% of them with a count of one. The ten largest clones capture approximately 1% of the sample. Patients with autoimmune disease history or receiving systemic immunosuppression were excluded from the trial. Peripheral blood for TCR sequencing was collected from all dose cohorts at baseline, on cycle 4 day 1, and on cycle 7 day 1. The samples were drawn from a first-in-human, open-label, multicenter phase I dose-escalation trial of ivuxolimab. Adults with locally advanced or metastatic melanoma, renal cell carcinoma, hepatocellular carcinoma or head and neck squamous cell carcinoma were enrolled in the trial. Before TCR sequencing, CD4+ and CD8+ T cells were separately sorted from peripheral blood.

To note about this clone: Its cognate antigen has yet to be identified. No base quality information exists; no much larger clone differs at one position.

The CDR3 measures 17 amino acids from cysteine to phenylalanine. Solely the CDR3 DNA is kept, with 51 bases framed from the first base. Reading the germline V gene gives CDR1 SGHTA and CDR2 FQGTGA. V ends up 5 bases short and J 4 bases short, with an unmatched junction base count of 9. Sequenced material: CD4+ or CD8+ T cells sorted from blood, taken in a trial of the OX40 agonist ivuxolimab. This sequence was found in an adult with an advanced solid tumor such as melanoma, head and neck, liver or kidney cancer. The V gene is TRBV7-3 and the J gene is TRBJ2-3; a stretch of 13 junction bases matches TRBD2. The CDR3: CASSPNRTSGRSDTQYF. The DNA is as follows: TGTGCCAGCAGCCCGAACAGGACTAGCGGGAGATCAGATACGCAGTATTTT.